This T cell receptor (beta chain) appears in the sequencing data of a study of early T cells in non-severe SARS-CoV-2 infection. Overall study context: From unsorted whole blood, bulk RNA was sequenced, and the chains remained unpaired.

The germline gives CDR1 SGHRS, CDR2 YFSETQ. V lost 1 base and J 1 base, leaving 5 bases between the germline ends. The CDR3 has 13 residues. Findings and limits, study-wide: Reliance on VDJdb matching favored anti-spike CD8 responses; private and CD4 specificities were missed.

This clonotype was seen only a few times. What it binds is not known. Unique molecular identifiers were attached to individual cDNA molecules. TCRdb analysed the 5' RACE reads with MiXCR anew, one entry per CDR3 protein. The repertoire has roughly 110,000 distinct CDR3 sequences, approximately 12% of them found once; the top ten carry about 8%. Material for sequencing was whole blood. The gene calls are TRBV5-1 and TRBJ2-5, with no clear D. This TCR was recovered from an adult who was a healthcare worker with PCR-confirmed SARS-CoV-2 infection or an uninfected control (not recorded which). The CDR3 reads CASSLNSQETQYF. The CDR3 bases are TGCGCCAGCAGCTTGAATAGCCAAGAGACCCAGTACTTC.